The clone carrying this TCR beta chain was found once. This specimen belongs to a study of technical replicates of blood from a few donors. J gave up 5 bases and V 0 bases, and 6 bases lay outside the gene matches. The CDR3 consists of 16 residues. CDR1 is SGHDN, CDR2 FVKESK, per germline. Clones were read by immunoSEQ multiplex PCR, and TCRdb kept only the in-frame ones, dropping some. The data contain tens of thousands of clones, about 93% of them seen just once; the ten biggest clones take up roughly 0.28%. The chain has TRBV14 and TRBJ2-1, with 8 bases identical to TRBD1. The TCR originated in a human donor in good health. The sample was T cells isolated from PBMCs. The CDR3 nucleotides read TGTGCCAGCAGCCAAGATCGGCACAGGGGGAACAATGAGCAGTTCTTC. It specifies CASSQDRHRGNNEQFF.